A selection of T cell receptor beta chains follows, all from one sample in a study of Graves' ophthalmopathy and Graves' hyperthyroidism. Each CDR3 protein gets one entry after TCRdb re-called the multiplex PCR reads with MiXCR. The sample lists around 1,000,000 distinct CDR3 sequences, about 36% seen once, with roughly 10% in the top ten. The specimen sequenced was peripheral blood or thyroid tissue (not recorded which). All receptors derive from an adult man with Graves' hyperthyroidism. Both conserved end residues are part of each CDR3. D genes are given only for firm matches. Clone size, where shown, is once, few, many, or a class for clones that have expanded.

TGTGCCAGCAGTCATCTGCGCGGACCCCAAGAGACCCAGTACTTC | CASSHLRGPQETQYF | . | many | TRBJ2-5 | TRBV11-2
TGTGCCAGCAACGACCCGGACAGGGCTGGCTACACCTTC | CASNDPDRAGYTF | TRBD1 | many | TRBJ1-2 | TRBV6-5
TGCAGCGTTCGGTTAAGATTACAGGAGAACACCGGGGAGCTGTTTTTT | CSVRLRLQENTGELFF | . | many | TRBJ2-2 | TRBV29-1
TGCAGCGTTGGCGGTGGCAATCAGCCCCAGCATTTT | CSVGGGNQPQHF | . | many | TRBJ1-5 | TRBV29-1
TGTGCCAGCAGCGCTGCCCGGGACAGTCTGGGTGGAGGCTACACCTTC | CASSAARDSLGGGYTF | TRBD1 | . | TRBJ1-2 | TRBV25-1
TGCAGCGGCGGACAGGGCTATAATCAGCCCCAGCATTTT | CSGGQGYNQPQHF | TRBD1 | once | TRBJ1-5 | TRBV29-1
TGTGCCAGCAGTTACGAGGCTCGGGGTTTCCTCGAGCAGTACTTC | CASSYEARGFLEQYF | . | . | TRBJ2-7 | TRBV6-5
TGCAGTGCCATTTCTACTAGCGGGGGGAACCAAGAGACCCAGTACTTC | CSAISTSGGNQETQYF | TRBD2 | few | TRBJ2-5 | TRBV20-1
TGTGCCAGCAGTAGCCGACAGGGGGGAAATTCACCCCTCCACTTT | CASSSRQGGNSPLHF | TRBD1 | many | TRBJ1-6 | TRBV12-3/TRBV12-4
TGCGCCAGCAGCTCGGCCGGGACAGAGCTTAACTATGGCTACACCTTC | CASSSAGTELNYGYTF | TRBD1 | many | TRBJ1-2 | TRBV5-1
TGTGCCAGCAGCTTCGGATCGCGGGGGGAGACCCAGTACTTC | CASSFGSRGETQYF | TRBD2 | . | TRBJ2-5 | TRBV11-2
TGCAGTGCCTGGGGGGAGCTGGGTGGGGCCAACGTCCTGACTTTC | CSAWGELGGANVLTF | . | many | TRBJ2-6 | TRBV20-1
TGTGCCAGCAGTTTGACAGGGGGGGGGTCCCAAGAGACCCAGTACTTC | CASSLTGGGSQETQYF | TRBD1 | . | TRBJ2-5 | TRBV6-5
TGCGCCAGCAGCATCAGGACAGGGGGAGGCACTGAAGCTTTCTTT | CASSIRTGGGTEAFF | TRBD1 | . | TRBJ1-1 | TRBV5-1
TGTGCCAGCAGCTACCTAGCGGGAGGGATGATTCGGGGCGAGACCCAGTACTTC | CASSYLAGGMIRGETQYF | TRBD2 | many | TRBJ2-5 | TRBV7-8
TGTGCCAGCAGTCGGCCAGACACTGAAGCTTTCTTT | CASSRPDTEAFF | . | many | TRBJ1-1 | TRBV6-2/TRBV6-3
TGTGCCAGCAGTTCCCCTGCTAGCGGAGACACCGGGGAGCTGTTTTTT | CASSSPASGDTGELFF | TRBD2 | . | TRBJ2-2 | TRBV12-3/TRBV12-4
TGTGCCAGCACCCCTGCGGGGGAAGAGACCCAGTACTTC | CASTPAGEETQYF | TRBD2 | many | TRBJ2-5 | TRBV2
TGTGCCAGCAGAACCCAGGGGGCTGGAGAAAAACTGTTTTTT | CASRTQGAGEKLFF | TRBD1 | many | TRBJ1-4 | TRBV2
TGCAGCGTCGACAGGGGCTTTCGGGAGACCCAGTACTTC | CSVDRGFRETQYF | TRBD1 | few | TRBJ2-5 | TRBV29-1
TGTGCCAGCAGCCCACGGATATCAGGGAATTCACCCCTCCACTTT | CASSPRISGNSPLHF | . | many | TRBJ1-6 | TRBV9
TGTGCCAGCAGTCTCCCCGTGGGACGGCCTGAAGCTTTCTTT | CASSLPVGRPEAFF | . | . | TRBJ1-1 | TRBV10-2
TGTGCCAGCAGTCCCACAGGGGCCCTGGATGTTAATGAAAAACTGTTTTTT | CASSPTGALDVNEKLFF | TRBD1 | . | TRBJ1-4 | TRBV2
TGCGCCAGCAGCCAAGCAGGGGTTAATGAAAAACTGTTTTTT | CASSQAGVNEKLFF | . | few | TRBJ1-4 | TRBV4-1
TGTGCCAGCAGCTTAGAGGGGGAGGACGAGCAGTACTTC | CASSLEGEDEQYF | . | . | TRBJ2-7 | TRBV11-2
TGTGCCAGCAGCCTCCACAGGGCTCAGGCTGAAGCTTTCTTT | CASSLHRAQAEAFF | . | . | TRBJ1-1 | TRBV3-1
TGCAGCGTTGTCGCGGGGGGGCAGGGGAACACCGGGGAGCTGTTTTTT | CSVVAGGQGNTGELFF | TRBD2 | . | TRBJ2-2 | TRBV29-1
TGTGCCAGTAGTATAAGTCCAAGCACCGGGGAGCTGTTTTTT | CASSISPSTGELFF | . | many | TRBJ2-2 | TRBV19
TGTGCCAGTAGTATTTGGGGGCGAGTCGACGAGCAGTACTTC | CASSIWGRVDEQYF | . | many | TRBJ2-7 | TRBV19